The 30 T cell receptor beta chains in this list originate from one sample, sequenced in a study of T cells after yellow fever vaccination. In TCRdb, the 5' RACE reads were re-called with MiXCR into one record per CDR3 protein. The sample lists 300,000 to 350,000 distinct CDR3 sequences; about 4% were seen once. Here the sequenced sample was PBMCs, taken 5 days after the yellow fever booster vaccination. All receptors derive from a man between 18 and 35 years old who received the YFV17D yellow fever vaccine.

The chain uses TRBV2 and TRBJ2-7, with no clear D. The germline V gene has CDR1 SNHLY and CDR2 FYNNEI. Trimming removed 7 bases from V and 2 bases from J, with 9 bases in between. The CDR3 totals 12 residues. CDR3 sequence: CASTSSTYEQYV. In nucleotides, the CDR3 is TGTGCCAGCACTTCCTCCACCTACGAGCAGTACGTC.

This clonotype was found a few times. V and J are TRBV5-7 and TRBJ2-7; D is perhaps TRBD1 (6 bases). TRBV5-7 is reported as an ORF; its role is uncertain. The CDR3 consists of 15 residues. V was trimmed by 0 bases and J by 2 bases, leaving 12 bases between them. CDR3 region: CASSLGRTEPYEQYF. DNA for the CDR3: TGTGCCAGCAGCTTGGGACGGACAGAGCCCTACGAGCAGTACTTC.

This clonotype was observed many times. The V gene is TRBV18, the J gene TRBJ1-4; no firm D call. V lost 7 bases, J lost 4 bases, and 10 bases lay in between. Germline CDR1 is KGHSH and CDR2 is LQKENI. The CDR3 loop spans 13 amino acids. CDR3: CASFTQNNEKLFF. Written as DNA, the CDR3 is TGTGCCAGCTTTACTCAGAATAATGAAAAACTGTTTTTT.

The chain couples TRBV18 to TRBJ2-2; the D is unclear. The CDR3 is 13 residues long. The germline V and J ends were trimmed by 6 bases and 4 bases, with 9 bases remaining between them. Germline lookup yields CDR1 KGHSH and CDR2 LQKENI. This CDR3 is CASSPAVTGELFF. CDR3 bases: TGTGCCAGCTCCCCTGCAGTCACCGGGGAGCTGTTTTTT.

The chain is built from TRBV6-1 and TRBJ2-5, with D tentatively TRBD1 or TRBD2 (5 bases each). The CDR3 sequence is 15 residues long. The germline V gene encodes CDR1 MNHNS and CDR2 SASEGT. V was shortened by 4 bases and J by 2 bases, with 14 bases between the two germline ends. CDR3 nucleotide sequence: TGTGCCAGCAGTGCAGGGCGGGTGCTACAAGAGACCCAGTACTTC. Protein sequence: CASSAGRVLQETQYF.

V usage is TRBV6-5 and J usage is TRBJ1-2, with D hard to call. This CDR3 spans 14 amino acids. Looked up from germline, CDR1 is MNHEY and CDR2 is SVGAGI. V dropped 5 bases and J dropped 6 bases, with 16 bases sitting between them. The CDR3 spells CASSGRRDLNGYTF. CDR3 in DNA: TGTGCCAGCAGTGGCCGCCGGGATCTTAATGGCTACACCTTC.

This clonotype was found a few times. The rearrangement joins TRBV6-5 to TRBJ1-1; D gene uncertain. Trimming removed 2 bases from V and 4 bases from J, with 11 bases in between. Per germline, CDR1 MNHEY and CDR2 SVGAGI. This CDR3 contains 14 residues. CDR3 in DNA: TGTGCCAGCAGTTACAGGGCTGCGGGCACTGAAGCTTTCTTT. Protein: CASSYRAAGTEAFF.

In this sample, this clonotype turned up a few times. This chain links TRBV6-5 with TRBJ1-6; no definite D call. V was cut by 2 bases and J by 10 bases, with 9 bases left in between. In germline, CDR1 is MNHEY, CDR2 SVGAGI. CDR3 length equals 13 residues. The CDR3 loop reads CASSYAFRSPLHF. CDR3 sequence (DNA): TGTGCCAGCAGTTACGCGTTTCGATCACCCCTCCACTTT.

This chain joins TRBV12-3 or TRBV12-4 and TRBJ1-4; 8 positions match TRBD1. V lost 4 bases and J lost 8; bases outside the gene matches: 9. The CDR3 is 15 amino acids. CDR3 nucleotides: TGTGCCAGCAGTTCCCCGACAGGGGCCAGGGAAAAACTGTTTTTT. The encoded protein is CASSSPTGAREKLFF.

This clonotype was observed many times. The chain carries TRBV5-1 and TRBJ1-4; TRBD1 is a possible D gene (6 bases). V dropped 4 bases and J dropped 6 bases, with 13 bases sitting between them. The germline V gene has CDR1 SGHRS and CDR2 YFSETQ. This CDR3 spans 14 amino acids. Here the CDR3 DNA reads TGCGCCAGCAGCGCCGGACAGTCCTATGAAAAACTGTTTTTT. This encodes CASSAGQSYEKLFF.

This clonotype showed up many times. The J gene is TRBJ2-4, the V gene TRBV5-4; D call uncertain. Trimming pared 0 bases from V and 5 bases from J, leaving 3 bases between. The CDR3 has 12 amino acids. Per germline, CDR1 SGHNT and CDR2 YYREEE (reference sequence). The CDR3 coding sequence is TGTGCCAGCAGCTTGGCCGAAAACATTCAGTACTTC. This translates into CASSLAENIQYF.

This chain connects TRBV5-1 to TRBJ1-3; no reliable D call. The germline gives CDR1 SGHRS, CDR2 YFSETQ. Trimming cost V 0 bases and J 2 bases, with 6 bases left between them. This CDR3 is 14 amino acids long. The CDR3 sequence: CASSLAGTGNTIYF. The CDR3 DNA reads TGCGCCAGCAGCTTGGCCGGGACTGGAAACACCATATATTTT.

This clonotype has a count of ten or more. The V and J genes are TRBV11-3 and TRBJ2-5; 8 bases agree with TRBD1. V was clipped by 5 bases and J by 5 bases; unmatched bases: 7. The CDR3 covers 14 residues. Germline CDR1 is SGHNT and CDR2 is YENEEA. The CDR3 spells CASSPGTGGETQYF. In DNA form, the CDR3 reads TGTGCCAGCAGCCCGGGGACAGGTGGCGAGACCCAGTACTTC.

The gene calls are TRBV7-8 and TRBJ2-3; D is possibly TRBD1 (6 bases). There are 14 residues in the CDR3. Trimming pared 7 bases from V and 4 bases from J, leaving 15 bases between. Germline CDR1 SGHVS, CDR2 FQNEAQ. The DNA of the CDR3 is TGTGCCAGCAACCGGGACAAGGCGGCAGATACGCAGTATTTT. This codes for CASNRDKAADTQYF.

This clonotype appeared a few times. J is TRBJ2-5 and V is TRBV5-1, with 8 nucleotides matching TRBD2. Germline lookup yields CDR1 SGHRS and CDR2 YFSETQ. The junction had 12 bases not matched to a gene; V was cut back by 0 bases and J by 5 bases. This CDR3 region has 17 residues. The CDR3 here is CASSLAASGGLRETQYF. CDR3 nucleotides: TGCGCCAGCAGCTTGGCCGCCAGCGGGGGCCTTCGGGAGACCCAGTACTTC.

This clonotype came up many times. The chain combines TRBV5-5 with TRBJ1-5, with 9 nucleotides matching TRBD1. The junction had 8 bases not matched to a gene; V was cut back by 4 bases and J by 6 bases. The germline CDR1 and CDR2 sequences are SGHKS and YYEKEE (reference sequence). The CDR3 has 15 amino acids. The CDR3 here is CASSNGTGYSQPQHF. The CDR3 region has the DNA TGTGCCAGCAGCAATGGGACAGGGTACAGTCAGCCCCAGCATTTT.

The V call is TRBV5-1, the J call TRBJ2-2; tentatively, D is TRBD1 (6 bases). The CDR3 has 16 amino acids. With 0 bases removed from V and 2 bases from J, the gap between germline ends came to 11 bases. CDR1 is SGHRS, CDR2 YFSETQ, per germline. CDR3 residues: CASSLVWGLNTGELFF. CDR3 DNA sequence: TGCGCCAGCAGCTTGGTCTGGGGGCTTAACACCGGGGAGCTGTTTTTT.

This chain uses TRBV12-3 or TRBV12-4 with TRBJ1-1; TRBD1 matches at 7 bases. V dropped 8 bases and J dropped 1; count of bases not matched to a gene: 7. This CDR3 is built from 14 residues. The CDR3 loop is CASRGGQKNTEAFF. For the CDR3, the DNA is TGTGCCAGCCGCGGGGGACAGAAGAACACTGAAGCTTTCTTT.

The chain couples TRBV5-5 to TRBJ2-6; D might be TRBD1 (5 bases). From germline, CDR1 is SGHKS and CDR2 YYEKEE (reference sequence). Trimming took off 1 base at V and 0 bases at J, with 11 bases between the two ends. This CDR3 spans 17 amino acids. The CDR3 bases are TGTGCCAGCAGCTTGACAGGTACCTACTCTGGGGCCAACGTCCTGACTTTC. Its translation is CASSLTGTYSGANVLTF.

This clonotype was detected many times. The chain carries TRBV4-2 and TRBJ2-5, with TRBD2 matching over 10 bases. CDR1 is LGHNA and CDR2 is YNFKEQ in the germline V gene. The CDR3 is 17 amino acids. Trimming cost V 1 base and J 4 bases; bases outside gene matches: 9. CDR3 sequence reads: CASSQVISGGAVETQYF. As DNA, the CDR3 is TGTGCCAGCAGCCAAGTGATAAGCGGGGGGGCAGTAGAGACCCAGTACTTC.

The chain combines TRBV14 with TRBJ2-3; the D gene is possibly TRBD2 (7 bases). The CDR3 runs to 18 residues. Between the trimmed V and J ends, which lost 4 bases and 6 bases, there was a span of 26 bases. Per the germline V gene, CDR1 is SGHDN and CDR2 is FVKESK. CDR3 region: CASSPSELEGGPWDTQYF. The DNA of the CDR3 is TGTGCCAGCAGCCCTTCGGAGTTAGAGGGGGGGCCGTGGGATACGCAGTATTTT. Together with reference TRBV14 and TRBJ2-3, the CDR3 gives the full variable domain: EAGVTQFPSHSVIEKGQTVTLRCDPISGHDNLYWYRRVMGKEIKFLLHFVKESKQDESGMPNNRFLAERTGGTYSTLKVQPAELEDSGVYFCASSPSELEGGPWDTQYFGPGTRLTVL.

This clonotype appeared a few times. This chain links TRBV12-3 or TRBV12-4 with TRBJ2-1, with unresolved D. Trimming pared 7 bases from V and 4 bases from J, leaving 11 bases between. The CDR3 consists of 13 residues. The chain's CDR3 is CASTPTSYNEQFF. CDR3 nucleotides: TGTGCCAGCACTCCTACGAGTTACAATGAGCAGTTCTTC.

The J gene is TRBJ1-1, the V gene TRBV2; TRBD1 matches at 10 bases. The CDR3 extends over 16 amino acids. Germline loops: CDR1 SNHLY, CDR2 FYNNEI. The junction had 7 bases not matched to a gene; V was cut back by 6 bases and J by 0 bases. In DNA form, the CDR3 reads TGTGCCAGCAGAGCTAAGGGACAGGGGATGAACACTGAAGCTTTCTTT. This encodes CASRAKGQGMNTEAFF.

The rearrangement uses TRBV20-1 and TRBJ2-5; possibly TRBD2 for D (5 bases). CDR3 size: 12 residues. V lost 6 bases to trimming and J lost 4 bases, with 12 bases between them. From germline, CDR1 is DFQATT and CDR2 SNEGSKA (reference sequence). The CDR3 DNA follows: TGCAGTGCGGGTAGCGTTAGAGAGACCCAGTACTTC. Translation: CSAGSVRETQYF.

This chain connects TRBV30 to TRBJ2-7; 9 bases align to TRBD1. Germline values: CDR1 GTSNPN, CDR2 SVGIG (reference sequence). CDR3 length equals 15 residues. V was clipped by 3 bases and J by 3 bases; unmatched bases: 9. The CDR3 loop is CAWRVARTGDYEQYF. In DNA, the CDR3 is TGTGCCTGGAGAGTCGCAAGGACAGGGGACTACGAGCAGTACTTC.

The chain employs TRBV11-2 and TRBJ2-1; the D gene is possibly TRBD2 (6 bases). This CDR3 region has 11 residues. The germline V gene encodes CDR1 SGHAT and CDR2 FQNNGV. Trimming left V 10 bases short and J 8 bases short, with 12 bases between. The CDR3 region is CATSSGDEQFF. CDR3 DNA: TGTGCCACCTCCTCGGGGGATGAGCAGTTCTTC.

This chain's CDR3 is CASSLTGAPYNEQFF. The CDR3 bases are TGTGCCAGCAGCTTGACAGGGGCGCCATACAATGAGCAGTTCTTC. The rearrangement joins TRBV7-8 to TRBJ2-1, with TRBD1 matching over 8 bases. V trimming: 3 bases; J trimming: 4 bases; junction bases outside the gene matches: 5. The CDR3 is 15 amino acids. Per the germline V gene, CDR1 is SGHVS and CDR2 is FQNEAQ. Combining the CDR3 with reference TRBV7-8 and TRBJ2-1 gives the whole variable domain GAGVSQSPRYKVAKRGQDVALRCDPISGHVSLFWYQQALGQGPEFLTYFQNEAQLDKSGLPSDRFFAERPEGSVSTLKIQRTQQEDSAVYLCASSLTGAPYNEQFFGPGTRLTVL.

In its sample, this clonotype was seen a few times. This chain connects TRBV5-1 to TRBJ1-3, with D uncertain. V shed 0 bases and J shed 3 bases, with 13 bases lying between them. The CDR3 length is 16 residues. Looked up from germline, CDR1 is SGHRS and CDR2 is YFSETQ. The CDR3 nucleotides are TGCGCCAGCAGCTTGGTTGGAGGCGTCGGTGGAAACACCATATATTTT. Amino acids: CASSLVGGVGGNTIYF.

This clonotype was seen more than once but under ten times. At one end, the junction sequence differs from germline, possibly due to a read error. The CDR3 DNA follows: TGTGCCACCAGTAAGCTAGGCCCCGCGACCGAGCAGTACTTC. Translating it yields CATSKLGPATEQYF. The V gene is TRBV6-2 or TRBV6-3, the J gene TRBJ2-7; D is undetermined. The CDR3 length is 14 residues. Looked up from germline, CDR1 is MNHEY and CDR2 is SVGEGT.

V gene TRBV19 combines with J gene TRBJ1-4; 7 nucleotides align to TRBD1. The CDR3 extends over 23 amino acids. The J segment lost 3 bases and the V segment lost 5 bases, leaving 30 bases of the junction unmatched. Looked up from germline, CDR1 is LNHDA and CDR2 is SQIVND (reference sequence). As DNA, the CDR3 is TGTGCCAGTAGTCCTTGGACAGGATCAGGGGTGACCAGACCCCGCCGGGCTAATGAAAAACTGTTTTTT. Translating gives CASSPWTGSGVTRPRRANEKLFF.